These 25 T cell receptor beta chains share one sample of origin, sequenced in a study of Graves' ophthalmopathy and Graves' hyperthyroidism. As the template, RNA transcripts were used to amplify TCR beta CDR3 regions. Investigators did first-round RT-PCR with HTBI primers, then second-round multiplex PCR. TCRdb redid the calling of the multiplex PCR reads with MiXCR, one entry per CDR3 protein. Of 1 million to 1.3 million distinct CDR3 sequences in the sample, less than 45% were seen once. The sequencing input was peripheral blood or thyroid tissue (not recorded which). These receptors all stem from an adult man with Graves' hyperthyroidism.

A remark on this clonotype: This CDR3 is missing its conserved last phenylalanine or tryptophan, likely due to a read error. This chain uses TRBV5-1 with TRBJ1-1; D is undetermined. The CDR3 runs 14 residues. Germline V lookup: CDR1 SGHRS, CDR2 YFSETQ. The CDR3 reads CASSPGLPNTEAFL. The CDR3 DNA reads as TGTGCCAGCAGCCCCGGACTGCCGAACACTGAAGCTTTCCTT.

In nucleotides, the CDR3 is TGCAGTGCTGGTCCTAGAGAGAAAGAGACCCAGTACTTC. This codes for CSAGPREKETQYF. The genes are TRBV20-1 and TRBJ2-5; D is unclear. The ends were cut back, 5 bases at V and 3 bases at J, with 13 bases in the middle. The germline V gene encodes CDR1 DFQATT and CDR2 SNEGSKA (reference sequence). The CDR3 loop spans 13 amino acids.

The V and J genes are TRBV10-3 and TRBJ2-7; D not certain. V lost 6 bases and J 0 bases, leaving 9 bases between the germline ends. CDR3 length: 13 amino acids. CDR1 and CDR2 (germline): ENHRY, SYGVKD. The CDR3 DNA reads TGTGCCATCAGGGCGCCTTCCTCCTACGAGCAGTACTTC. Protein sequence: CAIRAPSSYEQYF.

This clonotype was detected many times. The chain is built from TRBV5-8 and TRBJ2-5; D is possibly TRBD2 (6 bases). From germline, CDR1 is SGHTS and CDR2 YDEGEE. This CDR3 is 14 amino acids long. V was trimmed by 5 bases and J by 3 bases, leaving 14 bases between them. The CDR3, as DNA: TGTGCCAGCAGACCCACGCCGGGGGAAGAGACCCAGTACTTC. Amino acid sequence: CASRPTPGEETQYF.

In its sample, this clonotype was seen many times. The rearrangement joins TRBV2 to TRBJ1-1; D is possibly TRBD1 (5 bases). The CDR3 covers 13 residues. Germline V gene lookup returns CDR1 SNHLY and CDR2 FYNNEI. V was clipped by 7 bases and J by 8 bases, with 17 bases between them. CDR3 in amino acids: CASKAAGPPEAFF. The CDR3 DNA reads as TGTGCCAGCAAGGCGGCGGGGCCTCCCGAAGCTTTCTTT.

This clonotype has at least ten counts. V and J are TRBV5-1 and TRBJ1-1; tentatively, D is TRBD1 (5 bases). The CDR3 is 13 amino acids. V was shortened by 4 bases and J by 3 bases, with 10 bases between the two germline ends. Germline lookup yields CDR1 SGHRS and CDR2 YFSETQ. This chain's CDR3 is CASSPPGDTEAFF. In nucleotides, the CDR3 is TGCGCCAGCAGCCCCCCGGGGGACACTGAAGCTTTCTTT.

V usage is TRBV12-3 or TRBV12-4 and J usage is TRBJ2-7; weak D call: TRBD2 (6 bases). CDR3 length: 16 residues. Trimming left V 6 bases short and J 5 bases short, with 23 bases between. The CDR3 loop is CASSRGGKDLIDEQYF. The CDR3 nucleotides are TGTGCCAGCAGCCGGGGCGGGAAGGACCTTATTGACGAGCAGTACTTC.

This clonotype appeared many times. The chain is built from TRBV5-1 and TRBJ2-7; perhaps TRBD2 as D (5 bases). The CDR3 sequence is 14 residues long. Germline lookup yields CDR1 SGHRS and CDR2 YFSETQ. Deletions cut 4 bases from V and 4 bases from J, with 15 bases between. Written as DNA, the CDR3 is TGCGCCAGCAGCCCCCTGGGGTGGGAGTACGAGCAGTACTTC. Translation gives CASSPLGWEYEQYF.

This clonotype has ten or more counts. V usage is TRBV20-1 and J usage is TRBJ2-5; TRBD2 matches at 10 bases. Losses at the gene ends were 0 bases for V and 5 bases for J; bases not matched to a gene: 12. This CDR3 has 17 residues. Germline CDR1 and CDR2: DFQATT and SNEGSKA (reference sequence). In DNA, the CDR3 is TGCAGTGCTAGAGATTCTAGCGGGGGCCGAGGGATGGAGACCCAGTACTTC. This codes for CSARDSSGGRGMETQYF.

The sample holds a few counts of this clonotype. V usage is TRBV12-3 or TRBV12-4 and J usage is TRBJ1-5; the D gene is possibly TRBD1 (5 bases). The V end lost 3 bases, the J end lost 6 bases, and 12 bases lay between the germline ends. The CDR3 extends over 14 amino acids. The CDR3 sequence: CASSLGGFLQPQHF. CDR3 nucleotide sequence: TGTGCCAGCAGTTTGGGGGGTTTTCTTCAGCCCCAGCATTTT.

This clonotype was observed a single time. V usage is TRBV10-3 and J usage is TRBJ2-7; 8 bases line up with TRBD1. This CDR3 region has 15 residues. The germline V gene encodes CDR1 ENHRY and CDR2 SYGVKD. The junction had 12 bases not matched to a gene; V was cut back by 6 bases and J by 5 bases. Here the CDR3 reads CAISGPGQVFHEQYF. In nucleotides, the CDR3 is TGTGCCATCAGCGGGCCGGGACAGGTTTTCCACGAGCAGTACTTC.

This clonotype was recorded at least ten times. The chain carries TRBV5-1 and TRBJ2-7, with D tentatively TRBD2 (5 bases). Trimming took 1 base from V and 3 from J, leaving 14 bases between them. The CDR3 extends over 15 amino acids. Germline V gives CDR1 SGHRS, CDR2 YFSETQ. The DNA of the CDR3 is TGCGCCAGCAGCTTGCACGGGGAAGTCCTCTACGAGCAGTACTTC. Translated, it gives CASSLHGEVLYEQYF.

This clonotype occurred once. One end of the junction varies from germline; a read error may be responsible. CDR3 nucleotides: TGCGCCAGCAGCCGGTTTGGGTCCAACGTCCTGACTTTC. Its protein is CASSRFGSNVLTF. The chain carries TRBV5-1 and TRBJ2-6; D not certain. The CDR3 length is 13 residues. Germline CDR1 SGHRS, CDR2 YFSETQ.

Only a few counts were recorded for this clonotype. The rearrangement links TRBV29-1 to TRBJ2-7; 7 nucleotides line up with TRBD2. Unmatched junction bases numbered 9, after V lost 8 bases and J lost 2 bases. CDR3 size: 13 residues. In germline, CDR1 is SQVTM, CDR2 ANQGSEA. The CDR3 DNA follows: TGCAGCCAAGACGGACTAGTTCCCTACGAGCAGTACTTC. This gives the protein CSQDGLVPYEQYF.

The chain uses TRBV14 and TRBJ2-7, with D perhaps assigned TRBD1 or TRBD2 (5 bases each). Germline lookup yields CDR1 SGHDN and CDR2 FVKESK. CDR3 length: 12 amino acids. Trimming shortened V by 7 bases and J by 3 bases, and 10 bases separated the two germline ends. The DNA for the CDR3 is TGTGCCAGCAACCGGGACCACTACGAGCAGTACTTC. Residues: CASNRDHYEQYF.

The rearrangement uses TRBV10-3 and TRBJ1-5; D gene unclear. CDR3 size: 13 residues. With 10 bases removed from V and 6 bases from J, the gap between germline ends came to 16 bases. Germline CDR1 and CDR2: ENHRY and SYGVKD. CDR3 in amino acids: CATQDGLGQPQHF. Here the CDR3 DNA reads TGTGCCACCCAAGACGGTCTCGGTCAGCCCCAGCATTTT.

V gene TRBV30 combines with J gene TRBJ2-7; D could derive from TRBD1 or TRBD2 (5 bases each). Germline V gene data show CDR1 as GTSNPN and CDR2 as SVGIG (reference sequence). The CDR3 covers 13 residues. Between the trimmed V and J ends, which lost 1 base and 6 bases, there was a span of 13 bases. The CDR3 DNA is TGTGCCTGGAGTGGGATTTCAGGGACCGAGCAGTACTTC. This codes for CAWSGISGTEQYF.

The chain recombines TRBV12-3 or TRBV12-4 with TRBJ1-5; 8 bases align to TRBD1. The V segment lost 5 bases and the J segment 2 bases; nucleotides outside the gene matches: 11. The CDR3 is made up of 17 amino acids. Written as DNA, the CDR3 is TGTGCCAGCAGTGGTGGGGACAGGAACTTTCGCAATCAGCCCCAGCATTTT. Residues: CASSGGDRNFRNQPQHF.

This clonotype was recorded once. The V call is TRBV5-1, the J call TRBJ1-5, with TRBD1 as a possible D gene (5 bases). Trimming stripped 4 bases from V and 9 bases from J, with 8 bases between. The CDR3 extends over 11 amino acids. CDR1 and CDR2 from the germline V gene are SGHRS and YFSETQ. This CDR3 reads CASSTGRPQHF. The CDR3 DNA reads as TGCGCCAGCAGCACGGGACGGCCCCAGCATTTT.

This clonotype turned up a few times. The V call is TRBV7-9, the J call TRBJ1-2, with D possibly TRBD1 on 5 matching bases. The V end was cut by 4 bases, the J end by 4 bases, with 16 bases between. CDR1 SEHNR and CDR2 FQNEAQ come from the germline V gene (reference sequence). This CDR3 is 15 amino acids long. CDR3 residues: CASSSVKRGLYGYTF. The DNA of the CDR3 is TGTGCCAGCAGCTCAGTAAAGAGGGGCCTCTATGGCTACACCTTC.

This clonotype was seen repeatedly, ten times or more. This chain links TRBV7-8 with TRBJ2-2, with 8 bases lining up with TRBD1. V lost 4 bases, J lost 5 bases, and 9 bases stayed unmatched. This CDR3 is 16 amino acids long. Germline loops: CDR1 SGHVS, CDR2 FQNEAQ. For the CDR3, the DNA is TGTGCCAGCAGCTCGTCCATCAGGGGGCGAACCGGGGAGCTGTTTTTT. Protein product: CASSSSIRGRTGELFF.

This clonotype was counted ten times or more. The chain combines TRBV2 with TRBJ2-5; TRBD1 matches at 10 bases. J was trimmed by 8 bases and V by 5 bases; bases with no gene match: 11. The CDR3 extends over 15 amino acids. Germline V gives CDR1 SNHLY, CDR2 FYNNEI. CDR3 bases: TGTGCCAGCAGTCCGACGGACAGGGGGGCTAAAACCCAGTACTTC. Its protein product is CASSPTDRGAKTQYF.

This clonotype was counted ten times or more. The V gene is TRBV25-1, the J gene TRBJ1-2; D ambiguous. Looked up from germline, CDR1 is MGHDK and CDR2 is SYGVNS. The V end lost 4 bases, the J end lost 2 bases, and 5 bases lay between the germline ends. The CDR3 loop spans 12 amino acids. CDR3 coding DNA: TGTGCCAGCAGTGTTGGGAACTATGGCTACACCTTC. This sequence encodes CASSVGNYGYTF.

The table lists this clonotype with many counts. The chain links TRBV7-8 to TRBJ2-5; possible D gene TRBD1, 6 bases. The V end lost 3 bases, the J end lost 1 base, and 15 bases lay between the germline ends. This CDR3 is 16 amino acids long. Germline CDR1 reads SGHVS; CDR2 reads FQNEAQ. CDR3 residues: CASSFFYRVAQETQYF. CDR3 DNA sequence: TGTGCCAGCAGCTTTTTTTACAGGGTCGCCCAAGAGACCCAGTACTTC.

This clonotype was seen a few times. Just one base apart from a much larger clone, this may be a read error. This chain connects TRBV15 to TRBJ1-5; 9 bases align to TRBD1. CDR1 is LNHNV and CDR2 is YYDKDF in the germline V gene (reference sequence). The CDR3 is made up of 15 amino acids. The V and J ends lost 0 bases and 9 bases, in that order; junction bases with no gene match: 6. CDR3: CATSRDGTGKRPQHF. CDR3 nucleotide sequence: TGTGCCACCAGCAGAGATGGGACAGGGAAACGGCCCCAGCATTTT.